The 29 T cell receptor beta chains in this list originate from one sample, sequenced in a study of cytomegalovirus exposure and HLA in healthy donors. In the PCR, 60 Vbeta and 13 Jbeta primers were used. Clones were read by immunoSEQ multiplex PCR, and TCRdb kept only the in-frame ones, dropping some. The table has over 150,000 clones, roughly 79% seen once. The sequenced material came from PBMCs. The receptors shown here come from a woman aged 45-65 years in good health and CMV-seronegative.

This clone was observed a few times. The chain recombines TRBV4-2 with TRBJ2-2, with D perhaps matching TRBD1 (6 bases). Trimming left V 3 bases short and J 7 bases short, with 12 bases between. The germline V gene encodes CDR1 LGHNA and CDR2 YNFKEQ. The CDR3 covers 14 residues. CDR3 amino acids: CASSHPGAVGELFF. CDR3 coding DNA: TGTGCCAGCAGCCATCCAGGGGCCGTCGGGGAGCTGTTTTTT.

This chain connects TRBV7-2 to TRBJ1-2; TRBD1 agrees at 9 bases. The CDR3 has 15 residues. With 1 base clipped from V and 1 base from J, the junction kept 1 base outside the gene matches. CDR1 and CDR2 from the germline V gene are SGHTA and FQGNSA. The CDR3 region is CASSLGDRVNYGYTF. CDR3 nucleotides: TGTGCCAGCAGCTTAGGGGACAGGGTTAACTATGGCTACACCTTC.

This chain links TRBV5-1 with TRBJ2-3, with a weak D call TRBD1 (6 bases). The V end lost 6 bases, the J end lost 2 bases, and 13 bases lay between the germline ends. Looked up from germline, CDR1 is SGHRS and CDR2 is YFSETQ. This CDR3 has 14 residues. CDR3 in amino acids: CASNPGQDTDTQYF. CDR3 nucleotide sequence: TGCGCCAGCAACCCGGGACAAGACACAGATACGCAGTATTTT.

V usage is TRBV28 and J usage is TRBJ1-2; D call uncertain. This CDR3 has 11 amino acids. CDR1 is MDHEN and CDR2 is SYDVKM in the germline V gene. Trimming took off 5 bases at V and 4 bases at J, with 5 bases between the two ends. DNA of the CDR3: TGTGCCAGCAGTCCGTCCTATGGCTACACCTTC. Translating gives CASSPSYGYTF.

The chain links TRBV4-2 to TRBJ2-7; a possible D gene is TRBD2 (5 bases). There are 14 residues in the CDR3. Germline lookup yields CDR1 LGHNA and CDR2 YNFKEQ. Trimming took 4 bases from V and 2 from J, leaving 12 bases between them. Written as DNA, the CDR3 is TGTGCCAGCAGCCCGGGTCCGGGGACCTACGAGCAGTACTTC. Translating gives CASSPGPGTYEQYF.

This clone appeared a few times. This chain uses TRBV2 with TRBJ2-7; D might be TRBD1 (5 bases). The CDR3 is 12 residues long. V shed 6 bases and J shed 5 bases, with 11 bases lying between them. The germline V gene encodes CDR1 SNHLY and CDR2 FYNNEI. As DNA, the CDR3 is TGTGCCAGCAGGGTAACAGGTAACGAGCAGTACTTC. This translates into CASRVTGNEQYF.

The chain is built from TRBV19 and TRBJ1-5, with TRBD1 matching over 10 bases. Germline-derived CDR1 and CDR2 are LNHDA and SQIVND (reference sequence). This CDR3 is built from 15 residues. V was pared by 8 bases and J by 6 bases, with 10 bases of the junction left unmatched. Here the CDR3 reads CASSFGTGEGQPQHF. DNA of the CDR3: TGTGCCAGTTCCTTCGGGACAGGGGAGGGTCAGCCCCAGCATTTT.

This clone has a single count. CDR3 DNA sequence: TGCGCCAGCAGCTTGACGCAGGGGGGCACCGGGGAGCTGTTTTTT. This encodes CASSLTQGGTGELFF. V and J are TRBV5-1 and TRBJ2-2, with D perhaps TRBD1 (7 bases). The germline V and J ends were trimmed by 1 base and 4 bases, with 11 bases remaining between them. The length of the CDR3 is 15 residues. CDR1 and CDR2 (germline): SGHRS, YFSETQ.

The chain carries TRBV27 and TRBJ2-5, with 13 bases fitting TRBD2. Per the germline V gene, CDR1 is MNHEY and CDR2 is SMNVEV (reference sequence). This CDR3 is 15 amino acids long. The ends lost 5 bases at V and 4 bases at J; junction bases unmatched: 4. CDR3 nucleotide sequence: TGTGCCAGCAGTGCCCGGACTAGCGGGGGAGAGACCCAGTACTTC. Amino acid sequence: CASSARTSGGETQYF.

This chain links TRBV11-2 with TRBJ2-1; D is perhaps TRBD2 (5 bases). The CDR3 runs 16 residues. CDR1 and CDR2 from the germline V gene are SGHAT and FQNNGV. Trimming stripped 1 base from V and 2 bases from J, with 12 bases between. The DNA of the CDR3 is TGTGCCAGCAGCTTAGGGGCGGGTCTAACCTACAATGAGCAGTTCTTC. Its protein product is CASSLGAGLTYNEQFF.

The chain uses TRBV7-9 and TRBJ1-6; D call uncertain. The CDR3 extends over 13 amino acids. The V gene's germline CDR1 is SEHNR and CDR2 FQNEAQ (reference sequence). Trimming took 1 base from V and 7 from J, leaving 5 bases between them. The CDR3 nucleotides are TGTGCCAGCAGCTTAGAACAGAATTCACCCCTCCACTTT. Its translation is CASSLEQNSPLHF.

The CDR3 is CASSLSLSSYEQYF. The CDR3 DNA is TGTGCCAGCAGTCTTAGCTTATCCTCGTACGAGCAGTACTTC. The chain links TRBV25-1 to TRBJ2-5; D remains unclear. The better agreement between TRBJ2-7 and the DNA end casts doubt on the J call. The CDR3 has 14 residues. From germline, CDR1 is MGHDK and CDR2 SYGVNS.

This chain uses TRBV27 with TRBJ2-7, with 7 bases fitting TRBD1. Losses at the gene ends were 2 bases for V and 3 bases for J; bases not matched to a gene: 7. This CDR3 is 15 amino acids long. Germline V lookup: CDR1 MNHEY, CDR2 SMNVEV (reference sequence). The CDR3 region has the DNA TGTGCCAGCAGTTTAGGACAGGCCGGCCTCTACGAGCAGTACTTC. This encodes CASSLGQAGLYEQYF.

This clone was detected only a few times. The chain has TRBV7-2 and TRBJ1-1; D gene unclear. The CDR3 is 14 residues long. Trimming left V 5 bases short and J 2 bases short, with 12 bases between. Germline loops: CDR1 SGHTA, CDR2 FQGNSA. CDR3 in amino acids: CASSTQAGNTEAFF. DNA of the CDR3: TGTGCCAGCAGCACCCAGGCGGGTAACACTGAAGCTTTCTTT.

The chain recombines TRBV9 with TRBJ2-3, with TRBD1 matching over 7 bases. Looked up from germline, CDR1 is SGDLS and CDR2 is YYNGEE. The ends lost 5 bases at V and 3 bases at J; junction bases unmatched: 6. The CDR3 contains 14 residues. DNA for the CDR3: TGTGCCAGCAGAGCCGGGACAGAGACAGATACGCAGTATTTT. Its translation: CASRAGTETDTQYF.

This clone occurred a few times. The chain joins TRBV5-4 to TRBJ2-7, with 9 bases lining up with TRBD1. The CDR3 covers 15 residues. Germline-derived CDR1 and CDR2 are SGHNT and YYREEE (reference sequence). Trimming removed 5 bases from V and 5 bases from J; junction bases left unmatched: 11. The CDR3 protein is CASREPGQGVDEQYF. As DNA, the CDR3 is TGTGCCAGCAGGGAACCGGGACAGGGTGTTGACGAGCAGTACTTC.

The chain couples TRBV27 to TRBJ1-1; the match to TRBD1 covers 10 bases. The CDR3 extends over 16 amino acids. Germline loops: CDR1 MNHEY, CDR2 SMNVEV (reference sequence). The V and J ends lost 6 bases and 3 bases, in that order; junction bases with no gene match: 10. The CDR3 loop is CASRSVDRGYDTEAFF. The DNA of the CDR3 is TGTGCCAGCAGGAGCGTGGACAGGGGGTATGACACTGAAGCTTTCTTT.

The chain is built from TRBV7-9 and TRBJ1-2; TRBD1 matches at 7 bases. The length of the CDR3 is 15 residues. Germline CDR1 and CDR2: SEHNR and FQNEAQ (reference sequence). Trimming cost V 5 bases and J 1 base; bases outside gene matches: 7. This CDR3 reads CASSANRGSNYGYTF. CDR3 nucleotide sequence: TGTGCCAGCAGCGCGAACAGGGGAAGTAACTATGGCTACACCTTC.

This sequence joins TRBV29-1 and TRBJ2-7, with TRBD2 identical over 7 bases. In germline, CDR1 is SQVTM, CDR2 ANQGSEA. V lost 5 bases and J lost 2; bases outside the gene matches: 3. The CDR3 length is 12 residues. The CDR3 DNA sequence: TGCAGCGTTTCTAGCGGCGCCTACGAGCAGTACTTC. This sequence encodes CSVSSGAYEQYF.

The J gene is TRBJ1-2, the V gene TRBV18; TRBD1 matches 8 bases. The J segment lost 3 bases and the V segment lost 3 bases, leaving 9 bases of the junction unmatched. CDR3 size: 16 residues. Germline V lookup: CDR1 KGHSH, CDR2 LQKENI. The CDR3: CASSPPGQGRYYGYTF. CDR3 coding DNA: TGTGCCAGCTCACCCCCTGGACAGGGTCGGTACTATGGCTACACCTTC.

The rearrangement uses TRBV28 and TRBJ1-4, with D tentatively TRBD1 (6 bases). CDR1 MDHEN and CDR2 SYDVKM come from the germline V gene. Trimming cost V 7 bases and J 4 bases, with 16 bases left between them. CDR3 length equals 15 residues. CDR3 in amino acids: CASTVPGAGNEKLFF. The CDR3 DNA is TGTGCCAGCACCGTCCCAGGGGCCGGTAATGAAAAACTGTTTTTT.

The V and J genes are TRBV4-3 and TRBJ2-1; 8 bases fit TRBD2. V dropped 4 bases and J dropped 8; count of bases not matched to a gene: 16. This CDR3 spans 17 amino acids. The V gene's germline CDR1 is LGHNA and CDR2 YSLEER. CDR3 in DNA: TGCGCCAGCAGCCCCTTCGGAGACGGGGGGGCCGGCGATGAGCAGTTCTTC. It translates to CASSPFGDGGAGDEQFF.

The rearrangement uses TRBV4-1 and TRBJ1-4, with 9 bases fitting TRBD1. In germline, CDR1 is MGHRA, CDR2 YSYEKL. V gave up 1 base and J gave up 5 bases; unmatched junction bases: 2. The CDR3 is 15 residues long. CDR3 nucleotides: TGCGCCAGCAGCCAAGTCGGGACAGGGAATGAAAAACTGTTTTTT. Protein sequence: CASSQVGTGNEKLFF.

The chain couples TRBV2 to TRBJ2-1; D is undetermined. V dropped 2 bases and J dropped 4 bases, with 6 bases sitting between them. Germline CDR1 is SNHLY and CDR2 is FYNNEI. The CDR3 length is 13 residues. CDR3 amino acids: CASSESVYNEQFF. As DNA, the CDR3 is TGTGCCAGCAGTGAATCTGTATACAATGAGCAGTTCTTC.

In its sample, this clone was seen a few times. The J gene is TRBJ2-3, the V gene TRBV2, with 9 bases matching TRBD2. CDR3 length equals 15 residues. Germline V gene sequence: CDR1 SNHLY, CDR2 FYNNEI. The V and J ends lost 6 bases and 4 bases, in that order; junction bases with no gene match: 8. As DNA, the CDR3 is TGTGCCAGCAGCTTAGCGGGAGCCAGGGCAGATACGCAGTATTTT. Translating gives CASSLAGARADTQYF.

The V and J genes are TRBV7-2 and TRBJ1-1; D not certain. Trimming shortened V by 4 bases and J by 4 bases, and 13 bases separated the two germline ends. Germline CDR1 reads SGHTA; CDR2 reads FQGNSA. CDR3 length: 14 residues. CDR3 region: CASSSVGGSTEAFF. In DNA form, the CDR3 reads TGTGCCAGCAGCTCCGTGGGAGGGAGCACTGAAGCTTTCTTT.

The V gene is TRBV5-1, the J gene TRBJ1-4; D remains ambiguous. V was cut by 0 bases and J by 8 bases, with 14 bases left in between. Germline values: CDR1 SGHRS, CDR2 YFSETQ. The CDR3 loop spans 15 amino acids. The CDR3 DNA reads as TGCGCCAGCAGCTTGGACGGGATTGTTGAGGAAAAACTGTTTTTT. It yields the protein CASSLDGIVEEKLFF.

A few counts support this clone. The V gene is TRBV7-6, the J gene TRBJ2-5; 13 bases match TRBD2. Germline V gives CDR1 SGHVS, CDR2 FNYEAQ. The length of the CDR3 is 19 residues. J gave up 5 bases and V 1 base, and 13 bases lay outside the gene matches. CDR3 in DNA: TGTGCCAGCAGCTTAGTTCGAACGGGACTAGCGGGAATGGAGGAGACCCAGTACTTC. Translated, it gives CASSLVRTGLAGMEETQYF.

Only one count was recorded for this clone. The chain links TRBV5-1 to TRBJ1-2, with 8 nucleotides matching TRBD1. In germline, CDR1 is SGHRS, CDR2 YFSETQ. The CDR3 has 16 amino acids. V was pared by 2 bases and J by 5 bases, with 11 bases of the junction left unmatched. The CDR3 bases are TGCGCCAGCAGCTTTATCCAGGGGGCGCAGTCTTATGGCTACACCTTC. This gives the protein CASSFIQGAQSYGYTF.